The 2 T cell receptor beta chains below were found in one sample sequenced in a study of T cell responses to AZD1222 COVID-19 vaccine. Using immunoSEQ multiplex PCR, the repertoire was profiled, and TCRdb retains in-frame clones only, with some absent. The sample has 89,000 or so clones; approximately 88% are singletons. The sequenced sample was peripheral blood, obtained on day 0 of AZD1222 vaccination. The receptors were gathered from an adult in good health.

This sequence joins TRBV19 and TRBJ2-1; D might be TRBD2 (6 bases). This CDR3 contains 15 residues. Germline V lookup: CDR1 LNHDA, CDR2 SQIVND (reference sequence). Trimming took off 3 bases at V and 0 bases at J, with 9 bases between the two ends. The CDR3 bases are TGTGCCAGTAGTATTGCCGGGAGCTCCTACAATGAGCAGTTCTTC. This sequence encodes CASSIAGSSYNEQFF.

V and J are TRBV7-6 and TRBJ2-2; 9 nucleotides match TRBD2. The CDR3 consists of 17 residues. V gave up 5 bases and J gave up 2 bases; unmatched junction bases: 9. Germline CDR1 reads SGHVS; CDR2 reads FNYEAQ. The CDR3 bases are TGTGCCAGCAGCCTTACCTCTAGCGGGACCAACACCGGGGAGCTGTTTTTT. This sequence encodes CASSLTSSGTNTGELFF.